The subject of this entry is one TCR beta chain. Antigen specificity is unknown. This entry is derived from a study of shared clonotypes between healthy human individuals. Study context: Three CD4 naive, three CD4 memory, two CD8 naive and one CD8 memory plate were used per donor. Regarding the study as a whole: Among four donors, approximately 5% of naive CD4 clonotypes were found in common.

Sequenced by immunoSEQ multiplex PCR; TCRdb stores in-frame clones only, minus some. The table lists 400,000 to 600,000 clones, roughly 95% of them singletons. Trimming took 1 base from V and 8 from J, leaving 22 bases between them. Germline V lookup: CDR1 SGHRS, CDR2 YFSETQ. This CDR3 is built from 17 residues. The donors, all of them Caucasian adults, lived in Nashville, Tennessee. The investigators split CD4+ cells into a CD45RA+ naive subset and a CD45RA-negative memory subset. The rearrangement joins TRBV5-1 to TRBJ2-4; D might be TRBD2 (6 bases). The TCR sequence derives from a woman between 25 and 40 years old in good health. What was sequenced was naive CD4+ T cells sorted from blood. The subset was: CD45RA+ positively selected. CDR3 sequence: CASSLYSGEGGVDIQYF. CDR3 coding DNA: TGCGCCAGCAGCTTGTATTCGGGAGAGGGAGGTGTAGACATTCAGTACTTC.